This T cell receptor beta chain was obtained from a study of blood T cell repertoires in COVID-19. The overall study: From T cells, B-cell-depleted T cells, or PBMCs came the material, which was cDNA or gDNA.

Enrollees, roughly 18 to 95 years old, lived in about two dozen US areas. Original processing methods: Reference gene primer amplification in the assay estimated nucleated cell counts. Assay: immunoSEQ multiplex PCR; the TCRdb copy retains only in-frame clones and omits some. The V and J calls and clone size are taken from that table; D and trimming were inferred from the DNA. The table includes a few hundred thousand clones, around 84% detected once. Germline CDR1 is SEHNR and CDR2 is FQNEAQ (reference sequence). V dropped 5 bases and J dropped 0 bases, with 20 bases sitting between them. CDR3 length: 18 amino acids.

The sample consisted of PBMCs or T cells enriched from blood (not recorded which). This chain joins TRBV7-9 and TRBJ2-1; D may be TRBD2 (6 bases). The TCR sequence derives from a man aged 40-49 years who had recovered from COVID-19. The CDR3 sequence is CASSIPRDSPSSYNEQFF. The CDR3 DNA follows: TGTGCCAGCAGCATTCCTCGGGACTCTCCTAGCTCCTACAATGAGCAGTTCTTC.